The text below deals with one T cell receptor (beta chain). The sample originates from a study of blood T cell repertoires in COVID-19. In the study overall: Acute and convalescent COVID-19 samples came from the United States, Italy and Spain. From T cells, B-cell-depleted T cells, or PBMCs came the material, which was cDNA or gDNA.

The CDR3 has 14 residues. The trim removed 3 bases at V and 3 bases at J, leaving 2 bases unmatched. Germline-derived CDR1 and CDR2 are MNHNY and SVGAGI (reference sequence). In the authors' workflow: For nucleated cells, counts were estimated from reference gene primer amplification. Sequencing was performed with immunoSEQ multiplex PCR; in TCRdb, only in-frame clones are kept and a portion is missing. That table gives V, J and clone size, and the DNA gave D and trimming. This sample carries 150,000 to 200,000 clones, roughly 88% of them seen once, and the ten largest clones take over 10%. Recruits, aged roughly 18 to 90 years, lived in 25 or so US areas.

The sequencing input was PBMCs or T cells enriched from blood (not recorded which). The receptor's source is a woman aged 60-75 years who had recovered from COVID-19. The chain employs TRBV6-6 and TRBJ1-3, with 7 bases matching TRBD1. CDR3 amino acids: CASSYQGVGNTIYF. The CDR3 region has the DNA TGTGCCAGCAGTTATCAGGGGGTTGGAAACACCATATATTTT.